Shown below are 31 T cell receptor beta chains from a single sample sequenced in a study of human T cells and chemical hapten exposure. Time point noted: patch test 1, 2 weeks after DPC sensitization. Indicated treatment: therapeutic diphenylcyclopropenone sensitization with weekly scalp DPC. TCRdb redid the calling of the RACE reads with MiXCR, one entry per CDR3 protein. Of roughly 82,000 distinct CDR3 sequences in the sample, around 11% were seen once. The sequencing here drew on whole blood, taken in connection with sensitization to the hapten diphenylcyclopropenone (DPC). These receptor sequences come from a woman between 55 and 75 years old with alopecia areata. Some clones in this sample may be carry-over from other donors' samples.

This sequence joins TRBV11-2 and TRBJ2-2; either TRBD1 or TRBD2 may supply D (5 bases each). Germline CDR1 reads SGHAT; CDR2 reads FQNNGV. The CDR3 is 15 amino acids. V lost 3 bases and J lost 9, with 17 bases in between. This CDR3 is CASSLSGPFNRELFF. CDR3 in DNA: TGTGCCAGCAGCTTGTCGGGGCCATTCAACCGGGAGCTGTTTTTT.

The V and J genes are TRBV7-3 and TRBJ2-5; 12 bases agree with TRBD2. The length of the CDR3 is 17 residues. J gave up 5 bases and V 4 bases, and 11 bases lay outside the gene matches. The germline CDR1 and CDR2 sequences are SGHTA and FQGTGA. The CDR3 nucleotides read TGTGCCAGCAGCTCCAGACTAGCGGGGGCGGAGGAGGAGACCCAGTACTTC. It yields the protein CASSSRLAGAEEETQYF.

CDR3 bases: TGTGCCAGCAGCGCCAGTTTCGGGGGCTATGGCTACACCTTC. Amino acids: CASSASFGGYGYTF. This chain links TRBV9 with TRBJ1-2; TRBD1 might be the D (5 bases). This CDR3 comprises 14 residues. Germline V lookup: CDR1 SGDLS, CDR2 YYNGEE. V lost 3 bases to trimming and J lost 4 bases, with 13 bases between them.

The rearrangement links TRBV9 to TRBJ1-1; D is ambiguous. The germline V and J ends were trimmed by 0 bases and 4 bases, with 7 bases remaining between them. The CDR3 spans 13 residues. From germline, CDR1 is SGDLS and CDR2 YYNGEE. CDR3 loop: CASSVVGPTEAFF. The CDR3 DNA sequence: TGTGCCAGCAGCGTAGTCGGACCCACTGAAGCTTTCTTT. The entire variable domain, with the rest obtained from reference TRBV9 and TRBJ1-1, is as follows: DSGVTQTPKHLITATGQRVTLRCSPRSGDLSVYWYQQSLDQGLQFLIQYYNGEERAKGNILERFSAQQFPDLHSELNLSSLELGDSALYFCASSVVGPTEAFFGQGTRLTVV.

This clonotype was observed a handful of times. The rearrangement links TRBV20-1 to TRBJ2-3, with D unclear. Germline assignment: CDR1 DFQATT and CDR2 SNEGSKA (reference sequence). V lost 5 bases, J lost 4 bases, and 7 bases lay in between. The CDR3 totals 11 residues. The CDR3 spells CSAAGPDTQYF. The CDR3 nucleotides read TGCAGTGCTGCCGGTCCAGATACGCAGTATTTT.

Ten or more counts support this clonotype. The chain combines TRBV29-1 with TRBJ1-2; possible D gene TRBD1, 5 bases. The CDR3 is 14 residues long. The V end lost 7 bases, the J end lost 5 bases, and 20 bases lay between the germline ends. Germline assignment: CDR1 SQVTM and CDR2 ANQGSEA. The CDR3 DNA sequence: TGCAGCGCGAGTACCCGAGGGGCTGGATATGGCTACACCTTC. It translates to CSASTRGAGYGYTF.

This sequence joins TRBV3-1 and TRBJ2-3, with 7 positions matching TRBD2. V dropped 1 base and J dropped 2; count of bases not matched to a gene: 3. This CDR3 is 15 amino acids long. Germline CDR1 LGHDT, CDR2 YNNKEL (reference sequence). For the CDR3, the DNA is TGTGCCAGCAGCCAAGTGAGACTAGCCACAGATACGCAGTATTTT. This sequence encodes CASSQVRLATDTQYF.

This clonotype was detected ten times or more. The rearrangement joins TRBV10-3 to TRBJ1-3; no definite D call. Trimming removed 8 bases from V and 2 bases from J, with 10 bases in between. CDR1 ENHRY and CDR2 SYGVKD come from the germline V gene. CDR3 size: 13 residues. The CDR3 DNA reads TGTGCCATCCGGGAATCGGCTGGAAACACCATATATTTT. It specifies CAIRESAGNTIYF.

This clonotype was observed at least ten times. J is TRBJ1-5 and V is TRBV29-1; TRBD1 is a possible D gene (6 bases). The CDR3 spans 13 residues. In germline, CDR1 is SQVTM, CDR2 ANQGSEA. Trimming took off 6 bases at V and 7 bases at J, with 16 bases between the two ends. The CDR3 coding sequence is TGCAGCGTGAAACAGGGTTTAGAGCAGCCCCAGCATTTT. This gives the protein CSVKQGLEQPQHF.

The rearrangement links TRBV10-3 to TRBJ1-1, with unresolved D. The germline V and J ends were trimmed by 0 bases and 10 bases, with 9 bases remaining between them. This CDR3 contains 12 residues. Germline V gene sequence: CDR1 ENHRY, CDR2 SYGVKD. The DNA of the CDR3 is TGTGCCATCAGTGAGTCTAGCCCCGGAGCTTTCTTT. This gives the protein CAISESSPGAFF.

The genes are TRBV2 and TRBJ1-2; the D gene is possibly TRBD1 (5 bases). Germline V gene sequence: CDR1 SNHLY, CDR2 FYNNEI. V lost 7 bases, J lost 2 bases, and 11 bases lay in between. This CDR3 contains 13 residues. The CDR3 region is CASTLDMNYGYTF. The CDR3 DNA is TGTGCCAGCACCCTGGACATGAACTATGGCTACACCTTC.

A word on this clonotype: This may be a read error, as it is one base from a much larger clone. The rearrangement uses TRBV29-1 and TRBJ1-1, with D possibly being TRBD1 (6 bases). The CDR3 extends over 12 amino acids. CDR1 and CDR2 (germline): SQVTM, ANQGSEA. Deletions cut 6 bases from V and 1 base from J, with 9 bases between. The CDR3 spells CSVGAANTEAFF. The CDR3 coding sequence is TGCAGCGTGGGGGCAGCGAACACTGAAGCTTTCTTT.

This clonotype was counted at least ten times. For the CDR3, the DNA is TGCAGTGCTCATGACAGCCGAAATGAAAAACTGTTTTTT. It translates to CSAHDSRNEKLFF. The V and J genes are TRBV20-1 and TRBJ1-4, with TRBD1 as a possible D gene (5 bases). Germline CDR1 reads DFQATT; CDR2 reads SNEGSKA (reference sequence). With 5 bases removed from V and 5 bases from J, the gap between germline ends came to 12 bases. There are 13 residues in the CDR3.

This clonotype was counted many times. The chain recombines TRBV2 with TRBJ2-7; no clear D. This CDR3 region has 14 residues. Trimming removed 3 bases from V and 1 base from J, with 10 bases in between. Germline CDR1 and CDR2: SNHLY and FYNNEI. CDR3 residues: CASSDRPLSYEQYF. The DNA for the CDR3 is TGTGCCAGCAGTGACAGACCGCTATCCTACGAGCAGTACTTC. Full variable domain (remainder filled in from reference TRBV2 and TRBJ2-7): EPEVTQTPSHQVTQMGQEVILRCVPISNHLYFYWYRQILGQKVEFLVSFYNNEISEKSEIFDDQFSVERPDGSNFTLKIRSTKLEDSAMYFCASSDRPLSYEQYFGPGTRLTVT.

The chain uses TRBV9 and TRBJ1-5; 7 bases line up with TRBD1. The CDR3 spans 15 residues. Germline V gene lookup returns CDR1 SGDLS and CDR2 YYNGEE. Germline trimming cut 2 bases from V and 1 base from J; bases unmatched to any gene: 3. The CDR3 DNA reads as TGTGCCAGCAGCGTTGGCAGGGGGAGCAATCAGCCCCAGCATTTT. Protein product: CASSVGRGSNQPQHF.

This clonotype was seen a few times. This sequence joins TRBV5-1 and TRBJ2-5, with 7 bases fitting TRBD1. The CDR3 runs 15 residues. Trimming cost V 2 bases and J 0 bases; bases outside gene matches: 4. The germline V gene has CDR1 SGHRS and CDR2 YFSETQ. The CDR3 loop reads CASSLRQGNQETQYF. The CDR3 nucleotides read TGCGCCAGCAGCTTACGACAGGGAAACCAAGAGACCCAGTACTTC. Looking up the rest from reference TRBV5-1 and TRBJ2-5 gives the full variable domain: KAGVTQTPRYLIKTRGQQVTLSCSPISGHRSVSWYQQTPGQGLQFLFEYFSETQRNKGNFPGRFSGRQFSNSRSEMNVSTLELGDSALYLCASSLRQGNQETQYFGPGTRLLVL.

This clonotype was observed a few times. V is TRBV29-1 and J is TRBJ2-5; D may be TRBD2 (5 bases). Trimming removed 8 bases from V and 4 bases from J, with 8 bases in between. The germline CDR1 and CDR2 sequences are SQVTM and ANQGSEA. This CDR3 region has 10 residues. DNA for the CDR3: TGCAGCACCGAGGGAGAGACCCAGTACTTC. Its translation: CSTEGETQYF.

At least ten counts were recorded for this clonotype. The chain links TRBV20-1 to TRBJ2-7; a weak D match, TRBD2 (6 bases). Germline CDR1 reads DFQATT; CDR2 reads SNEGSKA (reference sequence). The CDR3 consists of 14 residues. Trimming cost V 5 bases and J 5 bases, with 19 bases left between them. The CDR3 sequence: CSARRAGPKDEQYF. CDR3 bases: TGCAGTGCTCGCCGGGCGGGGCCTAAGGACGAGCAGTACTTC.

CDR3 nucleotides: TGCGCCAGCAGCTTGGGGCACAATGATGGCTACACCTTC. Translation: CASSLGHNDGYTF. This chain uses TRBV5-1 with TRBJ1-2; unclear D gene. Deletions cut 0 bases from V and 6 bases from J, with 9 bases between. The V gene's germline CDR1 is SGHRS and CDR2 YFSETQ. This CDR3 region has 13 residues.

There are many counts of this clonotype. The chain has TRBV5-4 and TRBJ2-3; D perhaps matches TRBD2 (5 bases). From germline, CDR1 is SGHNT and CDR2 YYREEE (reference sequence). The V gene lost 2 bases and the J gene lost 2 bases, with 9 bases spanning the gap. The CDR3 loop spans 14 amino acids. The CDR3 is CASSLVRDTDTQYF. In DNA form, the CDR3 reads TGTGCCAGCAGCTTAGTCCGGGACACAGATACGCAGTATTTT.

This clonotype was found a few times. This chain joins TRBV24-1 and TRBJ2-3; possibly TRBD1 for D (5 bases). Looked up from germline, CDR1 is KGHDR and CDR2 is SFDVKD. V gave up 10 bases and J gave up 2 bases, with 15 bases separating them. This CDR3 contains 14 residues. The CDR3 coding sequence is TGTGCCACAGGAGCGAAGGGGCCCACAGATACGCAGTATTTT. This sequence encodes CATGAKGPTDTQYF.

This clonotype was seen at least ten times. The chain is built from TRBV2 and TRBJ2-3; perhaps TRBD1 as D (5 bases). This CDR3 spans 14 amino acids. CDR1 is SNHLY, CDR2 FYNNEI, per germline. Trimming took 4 bases from V and 2 from J, leaving 10 bases between them. The CDR3 bases are TGTGCCAGCAGTGTAACAGGACCCACAGATACGCAGTATTTT. Its translation is CASSVTGPTDTQYF.

This sequence joins TRBV12-3 or TRBV12-4 and TRBJ1-2; no reliable D call. V lost 4 bases and J 4 bases, leaving 10 bases between the germline ends. CDR3 size: 13 residues. As DNA, the CDR3 is TGTGCCAGCAGTTCCGGACGGATCTATGGCTACACCTTC. It yields the protein CASSSGRIYGYTF.

This clonotype was seen repeatedly, ten times or more. The chain uses TRBV20-1 and TRBJ2-1; a weak D match, TRBD2 (6 bases). Trimming removed 6 bases at V and 7 bases at J, with 22 bases between. CDR1 is DFQATT, CDR2 SNEGSKA, per germline (reference sequence). The CDR3 is made up of 15 amino acids. The DNA for the CDR3 is TGCAGTGCGCTACAAAGGGACTCGAGGCGGAATGAGCAGTTCTTC. It yields the protein CSALQRDSRRNEQFF.

J is TRBJ2-3 and V is TRBV29-1; D might be TRBD2 (7 bases). CDR3 size: 15 residues. CDR1 and CDR2 (germline): SQVTM, ANQGSEA. V was pared by 4 bases and J by 3 bases, with 17 bases between. The DNA for the CDR3 is TGCAGCGTTGCTGGGGGGGGGCTCTGGACAGATACGCAGTATTTT. It specifies CSVAGGGLWTDTQYF.

This clonotype was found a few times. The CDR3: CATSDNGETQYF. The CDR3 DNA is TGTGCCACCAGTGATAACGGCGAGACCCAGTACTTC. The chain recombines TRBV24-1 with TRBJ2-5; no firm D call. CDR1 and CDR2 from the germline V gene are KGHDR and SFDVKD. The CDR3 covers 12 residues. V dropped 3 bases and J dropped 5 bases, with 6 bases sitting between them.

The chain is built from TRBV3-1 and TRBJ2-3; D unclear. V gave up 0 bases and J gave up 6 bases, with 7 bases separating them. CDR1 is LGHDT and CDR2 is YNNKEL in the germline V gene (reference sequence). The CDR3 loop spans 13 amino acids. The CDR3 sequence: CASSQEWVDTQYF. CDR3 DNA sequence: TGTGCCAGCAGCCAAGAATGGGTGGATACGCAGTATTTT.

This clonotype was seen at least ten times. The CDR3 DNA reads as TGTGCCAGCAGCCCTAGCGGAAACACCGGGGAGCTGTTTTTT. Encoded protein: CASSPSGNTGELFF. V gene TRBV7-3 combines with J gene TRBJ2-2; 7 bases agree with TRBD2. V shed 5 bases and J 2 bases; nucleotides not matched to a gene: 2. The CDR3 consists of 14 residues. Per germline, CDR1 SGHTA and CDR2 FQGTGA.

This chain joins TRBV7-3 and TRBJ1-1; no reliable D call. The CDR3 covers 12 residues. Germline loops: CDR1 SGHTA, CDR2 FQGTGA. The V end lost 5 bases, the J end lost 1 base, and 5 bases lay between the germline ends. Here the CDR3 reads CASSKGNTEAFF. CDR3 nucleotides: TGTGCCAGCAGCAAGGGGAACACTGAAGCTTTCTTT.

This clonotype was counted between two and nine times. The chain employs TRBV24-1 and TRBJ2-3, with D possibly matching TRBD2 (5 bases). The V end was cut by 6 bases, the J end by 4 bases, with 13 bases between. The CDR3 contains 14 residues. Germline loops: CDR1 KGHDR, CDR2 SFDVKD. CDR3 protein: CATSQTTQSDTQYF. The CDR3 DNA reads as TGTGCCACCAGTCAGACTACCCAGTCAGATACGCAGTATTTT.

The sample holds a few counts of this clonotype. The chain joins TRBV7-9 to TRBJ2-3; D may be TRBD1 (5 bases). The germline V gene encodes CDR1 SEHNR and CDR2 FQNEAQ (reference sequence). This CDR3 comprises 17 residues. V lost 4 bases to trimming and J lost 1 base, with 18 bases between them. CDR3 in DNA: TGTGCCAGCAGCTCCCGAGTGGGCCAGGGCCGCACAGATACGCAGTATTTT. This codes for CASSSRVGQGRTDTQYF.